Below, 17 T cell receptor beta chains from the same sample are listed, as sequenced in a study of T cells in Graves' hyperthyroidism and ophthalmopathy. TCR beta CDR3 region amplification was performed from RNA transcripts. With the HTBI primer set, the TCR CDR3 went through a first round of RT-PCR. TCRdb used MiXCR to reprocess the multiplex PCR reads, holding one entry per CDR3 protein. The sample has 450,000 to 700,000 distinct CDR3 sequences; 46% are singletons. The specimen sequenced was peripheral blood or thyroid tissue (not recorded which). All receptors come from an adult woman with Graves' disease, either hyperthyroidism or ophthalmopathy (not recorded which).

This clonotype appeared many times. The J gene is TRBJ2-7, the V gene TRBV12-3 or TRBV12-4, with 7 bases identical to TRBD1. V shed 2 bases and J 5 bases; nucleotides not matched to a gene: 3. The CDR3 spans 13 residues. CDR3 sequence (DNA): TGTGCCAGCAGTTTAAACAGGGGCCACGAGCAGTACTTC. This codes for CASSLNRGHEQYF.

The CDR3 loop reads CSARDSLGQETQYF. The CDR3 DNA is TGCAGTGCACGGGACAGTCTCGGGCAAGAGACCCAGTACTTC. J is TRBJ2-5 and V is TRBV20-1, with 7 bases lining up with TRBD1. The CDR3 spans 14 residues. CDR1 and CDR2 from the germline V gene are DFQATT and SNEGSKA (reference sequence). With V trimmed by 6 bases and J by 2 bases, 9 bases remained unmatched.

This clonotype was seen many times. The chain carries TRBV27 and TRBJ2-7, with 7 bases aligning to TRBD1. Germline assignment: CDR1 MNHEY and CDR2 SMNVEV (reference sequence). V shed 6 bases, J shed 2 bases, and the junction held 7 bases outside the gene matches. The CDR3 spans 14 residues. The CDR3 loop reads CASSPGQMTYEQYF. The CDR3 DNA sequence: TGTGCCAGCAGCCCGGGACAGATGACCTACGAGCAGTACTTC.

This rearrangement joins TRBV24-1 to TRBJ2-3; 9 bases fit TRBD1. This CDR3 is built from 14 residues. V lost 9 bases and J lost 2; bases outside the gene matches: 5. CDR1 and CDR2 (germline): KGHDR, SFDVKD. The CDR3 spells CATGQGISTDTQYF. CDR3 coding DNA: TGTGCCACCGGACAGGGGATATCCACAGATACGCAGTATTTT.

Points on this clonotype: At one boundary the junction diverges from the germline segment, which might be a read error. V gene TRBV10-1 combines with J gene TRBJ2-7; D call uncertain. Per the germline V gene, CDR1 is WNHNN and CDR2 is SYGVQD (reference sequence). The CDR3 has 11 residues. The CDR3 sequence: CASSESYAQYF. The CDR3 DNA follows: TGCGCCAGCAGTGAATCCTACGCGCAGTACTTC.

The chain combines TRBV20-1 with TRBJ1-4; no clear D. This CDR3 comprises 11 residues. Trimming cost V 6 bases and J 10 bases, with 12 bases left between them. Germline V gene data show CDR1 as DFQATT and CDR2 as SNEGSKA (reference sequence). CDR3 nucleotide sequence: TGCAGTGCCGGGATAGTGGGAAAACTGTTTTTT. Residues: CSAGIVGKLFF.

The V gene is TRBV5-4, the J gene TRBJ2-7; weak D call: TRBD2 (5 bases). From germline, CDR1 is SGHNT and CDR2 YYREEE (reference sequence). The CDR3 is 18 residues long. V was trimmed by 4 bases and J by 0 bases, leaving 23 bases between them. The CDR3 region is CASSGVRSGPAGSYEQYF. The CDR3 coding sequence is TGTGCCAGCAGCGGAGTAAGGTCTGGACCCGCGGGCTCCTACGAGCAGTACTTC.

As concerns this clonotype: The missing conserved phenylalanine or tryptophan at the end of this CDR3 makes a read error likely. The rearrangement joins TRBV25-1 to TRBJ2-7; 11 bases are shared with TRBD1. V was clipped by 9 bases and J by 1 base; unmatched bases: 8. The germline V gene encodes CDR1 MGHDK and CDR2 SYGVNS. The CDR3 sequence is 15 residues long. CDR3 sequence (DNA): TGTGCCAGTATGGGGGGACAGGGGGGATCCTACGAGCAGTACCTC. This gives the protein CASMGGQGGSYEQYL.

The chain has TRBV7-2 and TRBJ2-5; D ambiguous. Trimming left V 2 bases short and J 6 bases short, with 10 bases between. The germline V gene has CDR1 SGHTA and CDR2 FQGNSA. There are 13 residues in the CDR3. For the CDR3, the DNA is TGTGCCAGCAGCTTATTCAGAAAAAAGACCCAGTACTTC. Translating gives CASSLFRKKTQYF.

The chain carries TRBV12-5 and TRBJ2-7; TRBD2 might be the D (5 bases). Deletions cut 6 bases from V and 3 bases from J, with 21 bases between. The CDR3 is made up of 16 amino acids. Germline CDR1 is LGHNT and CDR2 is FRNRAP. CDR3 sequence: CASGLPSLHYFYEQYF. CDR3 coding DNA: TGTGCTAGTGGCCTCCCTAGCCTTCATTATTTCTACGAGCAGTACTTC.

This clonotype was seen at least ten times. Written as DNA, the CDR3 is TGTGCCAGCAGCACCTCAGGGACTGCAGACTACGAGCAGTACTTC. Its translation is CASSTSGTADYEQYF. The rearrangement uses TRBV7-9 and TRBJ2-7; a weak D match, TRBD2 (6 bases). Per the germline V gene, CDR1 is SEHNR and CDR2 is FQNEAQ (reference sequence). The CDR3 length is 15 residues. V was trimmed by 5 bases and J by 3 bases, leaving 17 bases between them.

On this clonotype: Possible read error: a much larger clone is one base away. The V and J genes are TRBV3-1 and TRBJ1-2; the D gene is possibly TRBD1 (6 bases). Germline loops: CDR1 LGHDT, CDR2 YNNKEL (reference sequence). CDR3 length equals 13 residues. The CDR3 here is CVSSRQVNYGYTF. CDR3 bases: TGTGTCAGCAGCCGACAGGTTAACTATGGCTACACCTTC. Complete variable domain (other parts from reference TRBV3-1 and TRBJ1-2): DTAVSQTPKYLVTQMGNDKSIKCEQNLGHDTMYWYKQDSKKFLKIMFSYNNKELIINETVPNRFSPKSPDKAHLNLHINSLELGDSAVYFCVSSRQVNYGYTFGSGTRLTVV.

The J gene is TRBJ1-1, the V gene TRBV19; 9 positions match TRBD1. The V gene's germline CDR1 is LNHDA and CDR2 SQIVND (reference sequence). Germline trimming cut 6 bases from V and 5 bases from J; bases unmatched to any gene: 7. The CDR3 length is 14 residues. CDR3 in DNA: TGTGCCAGTAGCCCGACAGGGGGTTTGACTGAAGCTTTCTTT. Translated, it gives CASSPTGGLTEAFF.

This rearrangement joins TRBV5-1 to TRBJ2-1; TRBD1 agrees at 7 bases. The ends lost 2 bases at V and 8 bases at J; junction bases unmatched: 7. CDR3 length: 14 residues. From germline, CDR1 is SGHRS and CDR2 YFSETQ. DNA of the CDR3: TGCGCCAGCAGCTTACGAGGGGGCGACGATGAGCAGTTCTTC. Protein product: CASSLRGGDDEQFF.

The table lists this clonotype with many counts. The chain carries TRBV6-4 and TRBJ1-5; D unclear. Germline-derived CDR1 and CDR2 are MRHNA and SNTAGT. The CDR3 runs to 18 residues. The ends were cut back, 0 bases at V and 2 bases at J, with 17 bases in the middle. CDR3 sequence reads: CASSDSKPVFKGNQPQHF. The CDR3 region has the DNA TGTGCCAGCAGTGACTCGAAGCCGGTCTTTAAGGGCAATCAGCCCCAGCATTTT.

The J gene is TRBJ1-1, the V gene TRBV12-3 or TRBV12-4, with D perhaps matching TRBD1 (5 bases). Trimming took 7 bases from V and 0 from J, leaving 15 bases between them. The CDR3 runs to 15 residues. The CDR3 sequence: CASNPPGPMNTEAFF. The CDR3 region has the DNA TGTGCCAGCAATCCTCCGGGACCCATGAACACTGAAGCTTTCTTT.

The rearrangement uses TRBV2 and TRBJ1-5, with a tentative D call TRBD1 (5 bases). The V gene's germline CDR1 is SNHLY and CDR2 FYNNEI. The CDR3 totals 14 residues. V dropped 7 bases and J dropped 7 bases, with 17 bases sitting between them. In nucleotides, the CDR3 is TGTGCCAGCACCCCCGGGGGTGGGAGGCAGCCCCAGCATTTT. This codes for CASTPGGGRQPQHF.